This TCR beta chain was sequenced in a study of beta chain features in type 1 diabetes listed by TCRdb under 2018. Study-level background: Patients and healthy donors did not differ in mean age, gender distribution, total cell number or subset yield. Across all samples, some 99 million sorted cells were examined, and cell number per subset correlated strongly with RNA yield. The study compared the TCRB repertoires of sorted circulating CD4+ T cell subsets in recently diagnosed type 1 diabetes patients with those in matched healthy donors. Regulatory and stem cell-like memory subsets were obtained from only 8 patients and about eight healthy donors, while naive and central memory subsets were obtained from all 30 or so donors.

This clone was detected only a few times. Its target antigen remains unknown. Per-base qualities were not stored, and no clone one base away is much larger. A single peripheral blood draw of approximately 0.11 L on average was collected from each donor into heparinised tubes. A BD FACSAria II was used to sort naive, central memory, regulatory and stem cell-like memory CD4+ T cells with a panel that included CD45RO, CCR7, CD25, CD127, CD95 and CD27. All sorted populations exceeded 95% purity. Right away, PBMCs were isolated by Lymphoprep density gradient centrifugation and were stained directly, with no culture step. So that batch effects would be minimized, each experiment stained and sorted samples in pairs, pairing one healthy donor with one patient. Study-level results and caveats: Because cDNA rather than genomic DNA was sequenced, highly expressing activated cells could have been over-represented, although no difference in activation and CD3 levels was found between groups. PCR might favor shorter templates, but patient and control samples were amplified and corrected together, so any skew would affect both groups equally. Because the HLA sub-analyses included only small numbers of individuals, any influence of HLA type on TCRB rearrangement was left unresolved. At VDJ recombination sites, type 1 diabetes patients had fewer insertions and more deleted nucleotides, which implies abnormalities in thymic rearrangement. Naive, central memory and regulatory TCRB repertoires appeared to be more similar among patients than among healthy donors. A moderate but significant shortening of TCRB CDR3 length was observed in type 1 diabetes patients in all four CD4+ subsets.

The V end loses 1 base and the J end loses 0 bases, and a stretch of 13 bases separates them. Sequences KGHSH (CDR1) and LQKENI (CDR2) are obtained from the germline V gene. The cysteine opens and the phenylalanine closes a CDR3 of 17 amino acids. Of all the DNA, just the CDR3 is kept, 51 bases in frame from base 1. The High Capacity cDNA Reverse Transcription Kit was used to reverse transcribe all of the isolated RNA, meaning that expressed TCRB transcripts were what got sequenced. Deep immunoSEQ sequencing was performed on naive, central memory and regulatory T cell samples, with an average of around 3.4 million total reads per sample. Sorted cells were lysed in RLT buffer, and RNA was extracted using DNase-treated RNeasy Micro or Mini kits according to cell number. To prevent cross-contamination, every cell subset was processed on its own, while patient and healthy donor samples were processed together. The immunoSEQ multiplex PCR was used to amplify TCRB sequences from cDNA, generating 87-bp fragments that spanned the CDR3 region. The amplicons were sequenced using the Illumina HiSeq platform. As for the authors' bioinformatics: Synthetic template baselines were used to correct PCR bias computationally, reads within Hamming distance 2 were collapsed, and singletons that could not be merged were discarded. Reads were aligned against IMGT so that V, D and J genes, CDR3 length and insertions or deletions at six rearrangement sites could be assigned. Clonotype counts were normalized to sorted cell number within each subset before computing true diversity and Gini coefficients with the tcR R package. Repertoire sharing was quantified using the overlap coefficient calculated on TCRB nucleotide sequences. Out-of-frame TCRB sequences from naive cells were analyzed as a proxy for the pre-selection repertoire. Not all clones reach the TCRdb copy of this immuneACCESS table, which keeps in-frame sequences only. Checked studies attribute under half of the gap to unresolved V genes and leave the rest unexplained. V and J calls and clone size follow that table, whereas D and trimming were derived from the DNA. For this sample there are approximately 330,000 clones; 9.5% to 12% appear just once. The ten biggest clones cover 0.015% to 0.02% of the sample.

The V gene is TRBV18 and the J gene is TRBJ1-5; the D gene is perhaps TRBD1, from 6 matching bases. Specimen: naive CD4+ T cells from blood. This specimen's cell subset or site label, interpreted: true naive CD4+ T cells. The sequence came from a woman in her 30s in good health. The DNA reads TGTGCCAGCTCACCACTGGGGTCAGGGGATAGCAATCAGCCCCAGCATTTT. Its protein is CASSPLGSGDSNQPQHF.